The text below deals with one T cell receptor (beta chain). Its specificity is not known. This entry is derived from a study of CD8 T cells in ankylosing spondylitis. Points from the study as a whole: Within matched ankylosing spondylitis synovial fluid, disease-linked clones were reportedly significantly enriched. In ankylosing spondylitis blood, a motif of about eight highly homologous TCR beta variants appeared characteristic. A number of the motif variants had already been described in reactive arthritis synovial fluid and blood.

V lost 0 bases and J lost 7, with 10 bases in between. Per germline, CDR1 SGHDN and CDR2 FVKESK. This CDR3 spans 14 amino acids. From the 5' RACE reads, TCRdb called clonotypes with MiXCR, one entry per CDR3 protein. This sample has approximately 500,000 distinct CDR3 sequences, with about 13% found just once. Source material: blood, either unsorted or a sorted T cell fraction (not recorded which). The chain carries TRBV14 and TRBJ2-1; D remains ambiguous. The clonotype comes from a male donor with ankylosing spondylitis. This CDR3 reads CASSQESLYNEQFF. The CDR3 DNA reads TGTGCCAGCAGCCAAGAATCTTTGTATAATGAGCAGTTCTTC.